The 27 T cell receptor beta chains given below trace back to one sample, sequenced in a study of blood T cell repertoires in COVID-19. TCRdb's copy holds only in-frame clones and misses some; the assay was immunoSEQ multiplex PCR. The sample carries about 230,000 clones, around four fifths recorded once. Sequenced sample: peripheral blood. Receptors originate from a woman aged 65 to 85 with active or convalescent COVID-19.

This sequence joins TRBV28 and TRBJ2-5, with a weak D call TRBD1 (7 bases). The length of the CDR3 is 13 residues. V lost 8 bases and J 5 bases, leaving 15 bases between the germline ends. CDR1 is MDHEN, CDR2 SYDVKM, per germline. Here the CDR3 DNA reads TGTGCCAGCCGGACAGGACTATGGGAGACCCAGTACTTC. Protein: CASRTGLWETQYF.

The rearrangement uses TRBV6-5 and TRBJ1-1; D unclear. V lost 2 bases to trimming and J lost 4 bases, with 11 bases between them. Germline V gene data show CDR1 as MNHEY and CDR2 as SVGAGI. The CDR3 length is 14 residues. In nucleotides, the CDR3 is TGTGCCAGCAGTTACGCCCCGAGGAGCACTGAAGCTTTCTTT. It specifies CASSYAPRSTEAFF.

V usage is TRBV6-5 and J usage is TRBJ1-2; D call uncertain. The V and J ends lost 6 bases and 4 bases respectively, with 15 bases between them. Germline CDR1 MNHEY, CDR2 SVGAGI. The CDR3 runs to 14 residues. In DNA form, the CDR3 reads TGTGCCAGCAGCCGGCCGTCAGGCTCCTATGGCTACACCTTC. It encodes CASSRPSGSYGYTF.

This rearrangement joins TRBV10-3 to TRBJ2-1; 7 nucleotides align to TRBD2. V was clipped by 8 bases and J by 4 bases; unmatched bases: 8. This CDR3 comprises 14 residues. Looked up from germline, CDR1 is ENHRY and CDR2 is SYGVKD. The CDR3 reads CAIGGRAGYNEQFF. CDR3 sequence (DNA): TGTGCCATCGGTGGGAGGGCGGGGTACAATGAGCAGTTCTTC.

V is TRBV14 and J is TRBJ1-6; D is undetermined. The length of the CDR3 is 13 residues. The germline V gene has CDR1 SGHDN and CDR2 FVKESK. V gave up 1 base and J gave up 16 bases, with 14 bases separating them. The CDR3 nucleotides are TGTGCCAGCAGCCAAGGAGTCAGGTCTATACTCCACTTT. It is translated as CASSQGVRSILHF.

The rearrangement links TRBV19 to TRBJ2-2; TRBD1 agrees at 8 bases. Trimming cost V 8 bases and J 1 base; bases outside gene matches: 3. The germline CDR1 and CDR2 sequences are LNHDA and SQIVND (reference sequence). This CDR3 comprises 14 residues. CDR3 amino acids: CASWDRMNTGELFF. The CDR3 DNA sequence: TGTGCCAGTTGGGACAGGATGAACACCGGGGAGCTGTTTTTT.

The chain links TRBV5-1 to TRBJ2-4; possible D gene TRBD2, 6 bases. CDR1 is SGHRS, CDR2 YFSETQ, per germline. The V and J ends lost 6 bases and 0 bases respectively, with 10 bases between them. This CDR3 contains 14 residues. The DNA for the CDR3 is TGCGCCAGCACCCAAGCGGGAGCCAAAAACATTCAGTACTTC. Translated: CASTQAGAKNIQYF.

The chain recombines TRBV14 with TRBJ1-6; D is ambiguous. The CDR3 consists of 15 residues. The V end lost 0 bases, the J end lost 7 bases, and 10 bases lay between the germline ends. CDR1 and CDR2 from the germline V gene are SGHDN and FVKESK. CDR3 loop: CASSQELGANSPLHF. CDR3 in DNA: TGTGCCAGCAGCCAAGAGTTGGGCGCAAATTCACCCCTCCACTTT.

This clone turned up a few times. This chain joins TRBV11-2 and TRBJ2-3; D may be TRBD1 (5 bases). Germline loops: CDR1 SGHAT, CDR2 FQNNGV. The CDR3 is 14 amino acids. Trimming removed 0 bases at V and 2 bases at J, with 6 bases between. The chain's CDR3 is CASSLDRVTDTQYF. The CDR3 DNA reads TGTGCCAGCAGCTTAGACAGGGTCACAGATACGCAGTATTTT.

The chain uses TRBV29-1 and TRBJ1-2; no clear D. V lost 4 bases, J lost 6 bases, and 18 bases lay in between. CDR1 SQVTM and CDR2 ANQGSEA come from the germline V gene. The CDR3 is made up of 14 amino acids. The CDR3 reads CSVGSREVRDGYTF. CDR3 DNA: TGCAGCGTTGGAAGTCGGGAGGTGAGAGATGGCTACACCTTC.

The chain links TRBV2 to TRBJ2-5; D ambiguous. Germline CDR1 SNHLY, CDR2 FYNNEI. V was cut by 6 bases and J by 3 bases, with 8 bases left in between. There are 12 residues in the CDR3. The CDR3 protein is CASSPSEETQYF. CDR3 DNA sequence: TGTGCCAGCAGCCCATCAGAAGAGACCCAGTACTTC.

The chain recombines TRBV30 with TRBJ2-1, with 7 positions matching TRBD2. CDR3 size: 14 residues. CDR1 is GTSNPN and CDR2 is SVGIG in the germline V gene (reference sequence). J gave up 8 bases and V 2 bases, and 9 bases lay outside the gene matches. CDR3 residues: CAWSIGPGGYEQFF. As DNA, the CDR3 is TGTGCCTGGAGTATAGGGCCCGGGGGGTATGAGCAGTTCTTC.

This clone was seen at least ten times. The genes are TRBV7-2 and TRBJ1-6; perhaps TRBD1 as D (6 bases). Germline-derived CDR1 and CDR2 are SGHTA and FQGNSA. This CDR3 comprises 12 residues. In nucleotides, the CDR3 is TGTGGATCCGGCACAGGGCCTTCACCCCTCCACTTT. Translating it yields CGSGTGPSPLHF.

The chain links TRBV25-1 to TRBJ2-5; D is unclear. Germline V gives CDR1 MGHDK, CDR2 SYGVNS. The V gene lost 3 bases and the J gene lost 1 base, with 12 bases spanning the gap. The CDR3 spans 15 residues. CDR3 DNA sequence: TGTGCCAGCAGTGAGTTCCGAGGTTCCCAAGAGACCCAGTACTTC. This encodes CASSEFRGSQETQYF.

The CDR3 protein is CASSGTAQETQYF. In nucleotides, the CDR3 is TGTGCCAGCAGCGGGACAGCACAAGAGACCCAGTACTTC. The V call is TRBV6-5, the J call TRBJ2-5; 7 bases are shared with TRBD1. The germline V gene has CDR1 MNHEY and CDR2 SVGAGI. This CDR3 has 13 amino acids. The J segment lost 2 bases and the V segment lost 6 bases, leaving 3 bases of the junction unmatched.

V and J are TRBV18 and TRBJ2-5; no clear D gene. This CDR3 comprises 13 residues. Trimming took 6 bases from V and 0 from J, leaving 8 bases between them. The germline V gene has CDR1 KGHSH and CDR2 LQKENI. The CDR3 loop is CASSGLDQETQYF. For the CDR3, the DNA is TGTGCCAGCTCCGGCCTAGACCAAGAGACCCAGTACTTC.

For the CDR3, the DNA is TGTGCCAGCAGCTTAGGGAGATGGAGTTCACCCCTCCACTTT. Translated: CASSLGRWSSPLHF. The rearrangement uses TRBV7-2 and TRBJ1-6; D is ambiguous. The V gene's germline CDR1 is SGHTA and CDR2 FQGNSA. This CDR3 contains 14 residues. Between the trimmed V and J ends, which lost 1 base and 9 bases, there was a span of 10 bases.

This clone was observed a few times. The chain is built from TRBV5-4 and TRBJ2-3; 11 bases are a match to TRBD2. The CDR3 is made up of 16 amino acids. Germline-derived CDR1 and CDR2 are SGHNT and YYREEE (reference sequence). The J segment lost 2 bases and the V segment lost 5 bases, leaving 7 bases of the junction unmatched. CDR3 sequence reads: CASSYPGLADTDTQYF. The CDR3, as DNA: TGTGCCAGCAGTTATCCGGGACTAGCGGACACAGATACGCAGTATTTT.

The chain uses TRBV28 and TRBJ2-1, with D maybe TRBD1 (5 bases). The CDR3 totals 16 residues. V lost 2 bases and J lost 0, with 11 bases in between. The germline V gene encodes CDR1 MDHEN and CDR2 SYDVKM. The CDR3 reads CASSLGALTSYNEQFF. In nucleotides, the CDR3 is TGTGCCAGCAGTTTAGGGGCCCTCACCTCCTACAATGAGCAGTTCTTC.

The V gene is TRBV11-3, the J gene TRBJ2-5; perhaps TRBD2 as D (5 bases). V lost 5 bases and J 4 bases, leaving 17 bases between the germline ends. CDR1 and CDR2 from the germline V gene are SGHNT and YENEEA. CDR3 length equals 15 residues. CDR3 sequence: CASSKVGAARETQYF. Written as DNA, the CDR3 is TGTGCCAGCAGCAAGGTGGGAGCGGCGCGAGAGACCCAGTACTTC.

The chain recombines TRBV7-8 with TRBJ2-5; D ambiguous. Trimming removed 1 base from V and 5 bases from J, with 11 bases in between. CDR3 size: 14 residues. Germline V gene sequence: CDR1 SGHVS, CDR2 FQNEAQ. CDR3 protein: CASSLGWAVETQYF. Written as DNA, the CDR3 is TGTGCCAGCAGCTTAGGGTGGGCAGTGGAGACCCAGTACTTC.

The chain employs TRBV18 and TRBJ1-1, with 9 bases matching TRBD1. Germline assignment: CDR1 KGHSH and CDR2 LQKENI. The V and J ends lost 4 bases and 4 bases, in that order; junction bases with no gene match: 1. The CDR3 covers 13 residues. This CDR3 is CASSQTGGTEAFF. CDR3 nucleotide sequence: TGTGCCAGCTCACAGACAGGGGGCACTGAAGCTTTCTTT. The full variable domain, in which reference TRBV18 and TRBJ1-1 provide the parts outside the CDR3, is NAGVMQNPRHLVRRRGQEARLRCSPMKGHSHVYWYRQLPEEGLKFMVYLQKENIIDESGMPKERFSAEFPKEGPSILRIQQVVRGDSAAYFCASSQTGGTEAFFGQGTRLTVV.

The chain joins TRBV25-1 to TRBJ2-7; 11 nucleotides match TRBD2. Trimming took 5 bases from V and 9 from J; bases not matched to a gene: 9. The CDR3 length is 14 residues. CDR1 MGHDK and CDR2 SYGVNS come from the germline V gene. CDR3 amino acids: CASSLAGGPSRQYF. CDR3 nucleotides: TGTGCCAGCAGTTTAGCGGGAGGGCCTTCCAGGCAGTACTTC.

The CDR3 region is CASSLFFNSGNTIYF. CDR3 nucleotide sequence: TGTGCCAGCAGCTTGTTTTTCAACTCTGGAAACACCATATATTTT. The V gene is TRBV7-2, the J gene TRBJ1-3; no definite D call. The V gene lost 3 bases and the J gene lost 0 bases, with 9 bases spanning the gap. CDR3 length: 15 residues. In germline, CDR1 is SGHTA, CDR2 FQGNSA.

Written as DNA, the CDR3 is TGTGCCTGGAGTGCGACAGGGGGCGAGCAGTACTTC. As protein: CAWSATGGEQYF. The J gene is TRBJ2-7, the V gene TRBV30; 9 positions agree with TRBD1. This CDR3 has 12 amino acids. Germline CDR1 and CDR2: GTSNPN and SVGIG (reference sequence). The V segment lost 1 base and the J segment 6 bases; nucleotides outside the gene matches: 1. Filled out from reference TRBV30 and TRBJ2-7, the complete variable domain reads SQTIHQWPATLVQPVGSPLSLECTVEGTSNPNLYWYRQAAGRGLQLLFYSVGIGQISSEVPQNLSASRPQDRQFILSSKKLLLSDSGFYLCAWSATGGEQYFGPGTRLTVT.

The J gene is TRBJ1-2, the V gene TRBV28, with D possibly TRBD1 on 6 matching bases. CDR1 is MDHEN, CDR2 SYDVKM, per germline. The ends were cut back, 4 bases at V and 8 bases at J, with 20 bases in the middle. The CDR3 totals 15 residues. CDR3 coding DNA: TGTGCCAGCAGTTCCAGAGGCGACAGGTCGGGGGGCTACACCTTC. Translation: CASSSRGDRSGGYTF.

The rearrangement uses TRBV5-1 and TRBJ2-5; 10 positions match TRBD2. Germline V gene sequence: CDR1 SGHRS, CDR2 YFSETQ. V was clipped by 4 bases and J by 5 bases; unmatched bases: 5. CDR3 length: 14 amino acids. CDR3 amino acids: CASSEIAGGETQYF. CDR3 coding DNA: TGCGCCAGCAGCGAAATAGCGGGAGGCGAGACCCAGTACTTC.